Listed below are T cell receptor beta chains from one sample, sequenced in a study of blood T cell repertoires in COVID-19. Method: immunoSEQ multiplex PCR; TCRdb's copy keeps in-frame clones and lacks some. The sample has 470,000 or so clones, approximately 83% seen once. Material for sequencing was peripheral blood. Receptors were obtained from a human donor in a cohort sampled during active COVID-19. CDR3s include the opening cysteine and the closing phenylalanine or tryptophan. The order of the fields is clone size, D gene, V gene, J gene, CDR3 DNA, CDR3 protein. D genes are given only for firm matches. Size values are once, few and many counts, or a class for expanded clones, and some rows have none.

clone size: NA; D gene: NA; V gene: TRBV7-9; J gene: TRBJ1-5; CDR3 DNA: TGTGCCAGCAGCTTAAGAGGTAACCAGCCCCAGCATTTT; CDR3 protein: CASSLRGNQPQHF
clone size: NA; D gene: NA; V gene: TRBV18; J gene: TRBJ1-3; CDR3 DNA: TGTGCCAGCTCACCCGTGACAGATGGAAACACCATATATTTT; CDR3 protein: CASSPVTDGNTIYF
clone size: NA; D gene: NA; V gene: TRBV27; J gene: TRBJ2-1; CDR3 DNA: TGTGCCAGCGGGAGGAGGGGCAATGAGCAGTTCTTC; CDR3 protein: CASGRRGNEQFF
clone size: NA; D gene: TRBD2; V gene: TRBV6-5; J gene: TRBJ2-2; CDR3 DNA: TGTGCCAGCAGTTCCATCATACTAGCGGGAGGCCGGGAGCTGTTTTTT; CDR3 protein: CASSSIILAGGRELFF
clone size: NA; D gene: TRBD2; V gene: TRBV11-2; J gene: TRBJ2-1; CDR3 DNA: TGTGCCAGCAGCTTAGGTCTTAGCGGGGCCCCGTTCTTC; CDR3 protein: CASSLGLSGAPFF
clone size: NA; D gene: NA; V gene: TRBV11-3; J gene: TRBJ1-6; CDR3 DNA: TGTGCCAGCAGCTTAGATCACGGGAGTTCCCTCCACTTT; CDR3 protein: CASSLDHGSSLHF
clone size: NA; D gene: NA; V gene: TRBV28; J gene: TRBJ1-4; CDR3 DNA: TGTGCCAGCACATCTCCAGTCTTCGAAAAACTGTTTTTT; CDR3 protein: CASTSPVFEKLFF
clone size: NA; D gene: TRBD2; V gene: TRBV25-1; J gene: TRBJ2-7; CDR3 DNA: TGTGCCAGCAGTGACTATAGCGGGGGGGCTCGGGAGCAGTACTTC; CDR3 protein: CASSDYSGGAREQYF
clone size: NA; D gene: NA; V gene: TRBV5-5; J gene: TRBJ2-2; CDR3 DNA: TGTGCCAGCAGCGGCGGGACCGAGGAATGGACCGGGGAGCTGTTTTTT; CDR3 protein: CASSGGTEEWTGELFF
clone size: NA; D gene: NA; V gene: TRBV6-5; J gene: TRBJ2-1; CDR3 DNA: TGTGCCAGCAGTCCTAACCTTGAGCAGTTCTTC; CDR3 protein: CASSPNLEQFF
clone size: once; D gene: NA; V gene: TRBV12-3/TRBV12-4; J gene: TRBJ1-2; CDR3 DNA: TGTGCCAGCAGTAACAGGGAGTCCTATGGCTACACCTTC; CDR3 protein: CASSNRESYGYTF
clone size: few; D gene: NA; V gene: TRBV5-1; J gene: TRBJ1-5; CDR3 DNA: TGCGCCAGCAGCTTCGGGGGTGGTGGCAATCAGCCCCAGCATTTT; CDR3 protein: CASSFGGGGNQPQHF
clone size: few; D gene: TRBD2; V gene: TRBV5-6; J gene: TRBJ2-3; CDR3 DNA: TGTGCCAGCAGCCTGGGACTAGCGGGAGCGACAGATACGCAGTATTTT; CDR3 protein: CASSLGLAGATDTQYF
clone size: NA; D gene: TRBD1; V gene: TRBV4-3; J gene: TRBJ1-1; CDR3 DNA: TGCGCCAGCAGCCGACTGCCCTTACAGGGGAGGAGCACTGAAGCTTTCTTT; CDR3 protein: CASSRLPLQGRSTEAFF
clone size: NA; D gene: NA; V gene: TRBV7-2; J gene: TRBJ1-1; CDR3 DNA: TGTGCCAGCAGCTTCAGTAACCTAGGCACTGAAGCTTTCTTT; CDR3 protein: CASSFSNLGTEAFF
clone size: NA; D gene: TRBD1; V gene: TRBV7-2; J gene: TRBJ2-7; CDR3 DNA: TGTGCCAGCAGCCTCACCGACAGGGCCAGAGACGAGCAGTACTTC; CDR3 protein: CASSLTDRARDEQYF
clone size: once; D gene: NA; V gene: TRBV6-5; J gene: TRBJ1-4; CDR3 DNA: TGTGCCAGCAGCGCAGGCAGGGATCGCGAAAAACTGTTTTTT; CDR3 protein: CASSAGRDREKLFF
clone size: NA; D gene: NA; V gene: TRBV18; J gene: TRBJ1-1; CDR3 DNA: TGTGCCAGCTCCACCTCAGGGAACACTGAAGCTTTCTTT; CDR3 protein: CASSTSGNTEAFF
clone size: NA; D gene: TRBD1; V gene: TRBV18; J gene: TRBJ2-1; CDR3 DNA: TGTGCCAGCTCAGTGACAGGGATAAATGAGCAGTTCTTC; CDR3 protein: CASSVTGINEQFF
clone size: NA; D gene: NA; V gene: TRBV5-4; J gene: TRBJ1-2; CDR3 DNA: TGTGCCAGCAGCAGTTGGACAACACGGACTAACTATGGCTACACCTTC; CDR3 protein: CASSSWTTRTNYGYTF
clone size: NA; D gene: TRBD2; V gene: TRBV5-1; J gene: TRBJ2-7; CDR3 DNA: TGCGCCAGCAGCTTGATGGGGGAGGGCTACGAGCAGTACTTC; CDR3 protein: CASSLMGEGYEQYF
clone size: NA; D gene: NA; V gene: TRBV6-5; J gene: TRBJ1-3; CDR3 DNA: TGTGCCAGCAGTTACCGGGGGGACTCTGGAAACACCATATATTTT; CDR3 protein: CASSYRGDSGNTIYF
clone size: NA; D gene: NA; V gene: TRBV27; J gene: TRBJ2-3; CDR3 DNA: TGTGCCAGCAGACCTCAACCGAGGAACACAGATACGCAGTATTTT; CDR3 protein: CASRPQPRNTDTQYF
clone size: NA; D gene: NA; V gene: TRBV19; J gene: TRBJ1-5; CDR3 DNA: TGTGCCAGTAGCTTGGGGCCCGGTCGGAATCAGCCCCAGCATTTT; CDR3 protein: CASSLGPGRNQPQHF
clone size: NA; D gene: TRBD1; V gene: TRBV28; J gene: TRBJ2-6; CDR3 DNA: TGTGCCAGCAGCTATTCCGGGACAGGGATCTCTGGGGCCAACGTCCTGACTTTC; CDR3 protein: CASSYSGTGISGANVLTF
clone size: NA; D gene: TRBD2; V gene: TRBV6-4; J gene: TRBJ2-1; CDR3 DNA: TGTGCCAGCAAGGCTAGCGGGACCGTCGAGCAGTTCTTC; CDR3 protein: CASKASGTVEQFF
clone size: NA; D gene: NA; V gene: TRBV11-2; J gene: TRBJ2-7; CDR3 DNA: TGTGCCAGCAGCTTAGAATGGGGGGACTCCTACGAGCAGTACTTC; CDR3 protein: CASSLEWGDSYEQYF
clone size: NA; D gene: TRBD1; V gene: TRBV5-4; J gene: TRBJ2-7; CDR3 DNA: TGTGCCAGCAGCTTGAACCGGTTGACAGGGTTCTCCTACGAGCAGTACTTC; CDR3 protein: CASSLNRLTGFSYEQYF
clone size: NA; D gene: TRBD2; V gene: TRBV30; J gene: TRBJ2-2; CDR3 DNA: TGTGCCTTTCCTCCTAGCGGGTATAACACCGGGGAGCTGTTTTTT; CDR3 protein: CAFPPSGYNTGELFF
clone size: NA; D gene: NA; V gene: TRBV15; J gene: TRBJ1-4; CDR3 DNA: TGTGCCACCAGCAGAAACAGGGAGGGAAACGAAAAACTGTTTTTT; CDR3 protein: CATSRNREGNEKLFF
clone size: NA; D gene: NA; V gene: TRBV2; J gene: TRBJ1-5; CDR3 DNA: TGTGCCAGCAGTGAGAACCAGGCCTATCAGCCCCAGCATTTT; CDR3 protein: CASSENQAYQPQHF
clone size: NA; D gene: NA; V gene: TRBV28; J gene: TRBJ1-4; CDR3 DNA: TGTGCCAGCAGTGAGGGGGGGCCTAATGAAAAACTGTTTTTT; CDR3 protein: CASSEGGPNEKLFF
clone size: NA; D gene: TRBD2; V gene: TRBV6-6; J gene: TRBJ2-3; CDR3 DNA: TGTGCCAGCAGTTACGCGGGGGAGCTTGGCTCAGATACGCAGTATTTT; CDR3 protein: CASSYAGELGSDTQYF
clone size: NA; D gene: NA; V gene: TRBV9; J gene: TRBJ2-2; CDR3 DNA: TGTGCCAGCAGCGGTGGACTAACCACCGGGGAGCTGTTTTTT; CDR3 protein: CASSGGLTTGELFF
clone size: NA; D gene: NA; V gene: TRBV5-4; J gene: TRBJ2-1; CDR3 DNA: TGTGCCAGCAGCTTGATCTCCGATGAGCAGTTCTTC; CDR3 protein: CASSLISDEQFF
clone size: once; D gene: NA; V gene: TRBV5-4; J gene: TRBJ1-4; CDR3 DNA: TGTGCCAGCAGCTTCGGAACAGGAAAGGATGAAAAACTGTTTTTT; CDR3 protein: CASSFGTGKDEKLFF
clone size: NA; D gene: TRBD2; V gene: TRBV4-2; J gene: TRBJ2-7; CDR3 DNA: TGTGCCAGCAGGGAGACTAGCAAGAACTACGAGCAGTACTTC; CDR3 protein: CASRETSKNYEQYF
clone size: once; D gene: NA; V gene: TRBV30; J gene: TRBJ1-2; CDR3 DNA: TGTGCCTGGAACCGGGGGGAGAGATATGGCTACACCTTC; CDR3 protein: CAWNRGERYGYTF
clone size: NA; D gene: NA; V gene: TRBV15; J gene: TRBJ2-3; CDR3 DNA: TGTGCCACCAGCGCTACTTCGGGCGGGGAGATGGGAGATACGCAGTATTTT; CDR3 protein: CATSATSGGEMGDTQYF
clone size: NA; D gene: TRBD1; V gene: TRBV12-3/TRBV12-4; J gene: TRBJ1-2; CDR3 DNA: TGTGCCAGCAGTCTCGGACAGGGGGCTGGCTACACCTTC; CDR3 protein: CASSLGQGAGYTF
clone size: NA; D gene: TRBD2; V gene: TRBV6-6; J gene: TRBJ2-3; CDR3 DNA: TGTGCCAGCATCTACGGACTAGCGGGAGATAAAGATACGCAGTATTTT; CDR3 protein: CASIYGLAGDKDTQYF
clone size: few; D gene: NA; V gene: TRBV7-9; J gene: TRBJ1-3; CDR3 DNA: TGTGCCAGCAGCTCCAATGCTGGAAACACCATATATTTT; CDR3 protein: CASSSNAGNTIYF
clone size: once; D gene: TRBD2; V gene: TRBV9; J gene: TRBJ2-5; CDR3 DNA: TGTGCCAGCAGCGTGGGAGGGCCTCCTCAAGAGACCCAGTACTTC; CDR3 protein: CASSVGGPPQETQYF
clone size: NA; D gene: NA; V gene: TRBV15; J gene: TRBJ2-7; CDR3 DNA: TGTGCCACCAGCAGAGAGGGGCCCTACGAGCAGTACTTC; CDR3 protein: CATSREGPYEQYF
clone size: NA; D gene: TRBD2; V gene: TRBV15; J gene: TRBJ2-1; CDR3 DNA: TGTGCCACCAGCAGAGATCGACTAGCGGGTGGCAATGAGCAGTTCTTC; CDR3 protein: CATSRDRLAGGNEQFF
clone size: NA; D gene: NA; V gene: TRBV18; J gene: TRBJ1-3; CDR3 DNA: TGTGCCAGCTCACCAGAGAGATCTGGAAACACCATATATTTT; CDR3 protein: CASSPERSGNTIYF
clone size: NA; D gene: NA; V gene: TRBV5-8; J gene: TRBJ1-2; CDR3 DNA: TGTGCCAGCAGCTTGGTTCGGGGAGTAAGTGGCTACACCTTC; CDR3 protein: CASSLVRGVSGYTF
clone size: NA; D gene: NA; V gene: TRBV29-1; J gene: TRBJ2-7; CDR3 DNA: TGCAGCGTGACTGGACAGACCTCCCCCGAGCAGTACTTC; CDR3 protein: CSVTGQTSPEQYF
clone size: NA; D gene: TRBD2; V gene: TRBV7-7; J gene: TRBJ2-1; CDR3 DNA: TGTGCTAGCAGCTTATTAAGCGGGAGTTCCTACAATGAGCAGTTCTTC; CDR3 protein: CASSLLSGSSYNEQFF
clone size: NA; D gene: TRBD1; V gene: TRBV30; J gene: TRBJ1-1; CDR3 DNA: TGTGCCTGGAGTCCAGGGACAGGGGGGCCGAACACTGAAGCTTTCTTT; CDR3 protein: CAWSPGTGGPNTEAFF
clone size: NA; D gene: TRBD2; V gene: TRBV6-6; J gene: TRBJ2-5; CDR3 DNA: TGTGCCAGCTCGGGGACTAGCGGGAGAAGGAGAGAGACCCAGTACTTC; CDR3 protein: CASSGTSGRRRETQYF
clone size: NA; D gene: TRBD2; V gene: TRBV24-1; J gene: TRBJ2-2; CDR3 DNA: TGTGCCACCAGTCAGACCTCTAGCGGGGGCACCGGGGAGCTGTTTTTT; CDR3 protein: CATSQTSSGGTGELFF
clone size: NA; D gene: NA; V gene: TRBV11-3; J gene: TRBJ1-2; CDR3 DNA: TGTGCCAGCAGCCCTGGCGGGGGGCAAGGCTACACCTTC; CDR3 protein: CASSPGGGQGYTF